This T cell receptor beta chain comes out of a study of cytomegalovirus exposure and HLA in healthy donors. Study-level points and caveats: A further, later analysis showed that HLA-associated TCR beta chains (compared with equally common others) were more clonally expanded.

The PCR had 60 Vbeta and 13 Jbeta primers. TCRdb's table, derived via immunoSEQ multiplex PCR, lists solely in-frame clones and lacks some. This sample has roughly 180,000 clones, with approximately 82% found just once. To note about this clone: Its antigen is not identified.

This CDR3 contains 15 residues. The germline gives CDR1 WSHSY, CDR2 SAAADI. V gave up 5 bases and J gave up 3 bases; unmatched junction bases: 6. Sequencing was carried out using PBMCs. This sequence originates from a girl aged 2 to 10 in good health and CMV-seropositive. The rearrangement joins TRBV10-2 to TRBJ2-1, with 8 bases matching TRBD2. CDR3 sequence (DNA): TGCGCCAGCAGTCTGCTAGCGGGCCTCTACAATGAGCAGTTCTTC. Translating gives CASSLLAGLYNEQFF.